This T cell receptor (beta chain) was sequenced in a study of blood T cell repertoires in COVID-19. Overall study: From T cells, B-cell-depleted T cells, or PBMCs came the material, which was cDNA or gDNA.

Produced via immunoSEQ multiplex PCR; TCRdb's table is partial and in-frame only. The table lists 50,000 to 55,000 clones, about 88% of them singletons, with approximately 4.9% in the top ten. Sequences were obtained from peripheral blood. This clonotype originated in a man between 60 and 75 years old with active COVID-19.

CDR3 nucleotide sequence: TGCAGCGTTGTTCTAGGGGGCGGCCCCCAGTACTTC. This translates into CSVVLGGGPQYF. The genes are TRBV29-1 and TRBJ2-5; 7 bases agree with TRBD1. The CDR3 has 12 residues. CDR1 SQVTM and CDR2 ANQGSEA come from the germline V gene. V lost 4 bases, J lost 9 bases, and 8 bases stayed unmatched.